A single sample is the source of the 10 T cell receptor beta chains below, sequenced in a study of blood T cell repertoires in COVID-19 (dated by TCRdb to about 2020). Library creation used the immunoSEQ multiplex PCR assay. Sourced from immuneACCESS, this table was stored by TCRdb with only in-frame sequences that have V and J called. A share of the clones is absent; for the studies checked, an unresolved V gene accounts for under half, and the remainder has no known explanation. In this sample the table shows about 110,000 clones, about 86% of which occur a single time. In total, the top ten clones hold 0.7% to 0.9% of the sample. Sample: peripheral blood. These receptors all stem from a woman between 50 and 59 years old with active or convalescent COVID-19.

The chain couples TRBV7-3 to TRBJ2-3, with TRBD1 matching over 7 bases. CDR1 and CDR2 from the germline V gene are SGHTA and FQGTGA. Germline trimming cut 5 bases from V and 4 bases from J; bases unmatched to any gene: 3. This CDR3 has 13 residues. CDR3 DNA: TGTGCCAGCAGCCTTGGGACAGCAGATACGCAGTATTTT. Its protein is CASSLGTADTQYF.

This clone was seen just once. The gene calls are TRBV7-8 and TRBJ2-2; tentative D call: TRBD1 (6 bases). Germline CDR1 SGHVS, CDR2 FQNEAQ. The CDR3 is made up of 16 amino acids. Trimming took off 7 bases at V and 2 bases at J, with 17 bases between the two ends. The CDR3 region has the DNA TGTGCCAGCAATGGGAACAGGGATTTTAACACCGGGGAGCTGTTTTTT. This gives the protein CASNGNRDFNTGELFF.

The rearrangement links TRBV6-5 to TRBJ1-2, with D possibly being TRBD1 (6 bases). The V end was cut by 0 bases, the J end by 8 bases, with 16 bases between. The length of the CDR3 is 15 residues. CDR1 and CDR2 from the germline V gene are MNHEY and SVGAGI. Written as DNA, the CDR3 is TGTGCCAGCAGTTACTCTTACAGGGTCCCTGGGGGCTACACCTTC. Protein product: CASSYSYRVPGGYTF.

The genes are TRBV2 and TRBJ2-3; 10 bases agree with TRBD2. Trimming took 6 bases from V and 5 from J; bases not matched to a gene: 11. The germline V gene encodes CDR1 SNHLY and CDR2 FYNNEI. The CDR3 is 16 amino acids. In nucleotides, the CDR3 is TGTGCCAGCAGACGCAGACTAGCGGGCATGGGAGATACGCAGTATTTT. Amino acid sequence: CASRRRLAGMGDTQYF.

The V call is TRBV6-2 or TRBV6-3, the J call TRBJ2-1; D remains unclear. Germline V CDR1 and CDR2: MNHEY, SVGEGT. The CDR3 spans 14 residues. V was shortened by 5 bases and J by 5 bases, with 13 bases between the two germline ends. CDR3 in DNA: TGTGCCAGCAGTCCCTCGTCCCCCGACAATGAGCAGTTCTTC. It codes for CASSPSSPDNEQFF.

The chain joins TRBV29-1 to TRBJ1-2, with 7 bases lining up with TRBD1. Trimming at V came to 8 bases and at J to 1 base, leaving 19 bases not matched to a gene. The CDR3 extends over 17 amino acids. The V gene's germline CDR1 is SQVTM and CDR2 ANQGSEA. The CDR3 here is CSSLGINRDSRNYGYTF. The CDR3 bases are TGCAGCTCTCTGGGTATAAACCGGGACAGTCGTAACTATGGCTACACCTTC.

This clone was counted once. This sequence joins TRBV9 and TRBJ2-7; D is unresolved. V shed 0 bases and J shed 0 bases, with 10 bases lying between them. Germline V gene sequence: CDR1 SGDLS, CDR2 YYNGEE. The CDR3 loop spans 15 amino acids. The CDR3 DNA reads as TGTGCCAGCAGCGTAGGAACGGTAAGCTCCTACGAGCAGTACTTC. It specifies CASSVGTVSSYEQYF.

J is TRBJ2-1 and V is TRBV11-3; no clear D. V lost 2 bases and J lost 0, with 17 bases in between. This CDR3 comprises 18 residues. Germline CDR1 and CDR2: SGHNT and YENEEA. The DNA of the CDR3 is TGTGCCAGCAGCTTAACCCTAGGAGTAGCAGACTCCTACAATGAGCAGTTCTTC. Translated, it gives CASSLTLGVADSYNEQFF.

This chain connects TRBV6-1 to TRBJ2-2; the match to TRBD2 covers 9 bases. The CDR3 has 17 amino acids. The germline CDR1 and CDR2 sequences are MNHNS and SASEGT. The junction had 10 bases not matched to a gene; V was cut back by 4 bases and J by 4 bases. The CDR3 loop reads CASSGGLGLASTGELFF. The CDR3 nucleotides are TGTGCCAGCAGTGGGGGACTCGGACTAGCGAGCACCGGGGAGCTGTTTTTT.

The V gene is TRBV3-1 (or the pseudogene TRBV3-2), the J gene TRBJ2-1; 9 nucleotides match TRBD2. CDR3 length: 13 amino acids. V shed 5 bases, J shed 11 bases, and the junction held 7 bases outside the gene matches. Germline-derived CDR1 and CDR2 are LGHDT and YNNKEL (reference sequence). The CDR3 coding sequence is TGTGCCAGCAGCGAAGCGCGGGAGGGCCAGCAGTTCTTC. It specifies CASSEAREGQQFF.